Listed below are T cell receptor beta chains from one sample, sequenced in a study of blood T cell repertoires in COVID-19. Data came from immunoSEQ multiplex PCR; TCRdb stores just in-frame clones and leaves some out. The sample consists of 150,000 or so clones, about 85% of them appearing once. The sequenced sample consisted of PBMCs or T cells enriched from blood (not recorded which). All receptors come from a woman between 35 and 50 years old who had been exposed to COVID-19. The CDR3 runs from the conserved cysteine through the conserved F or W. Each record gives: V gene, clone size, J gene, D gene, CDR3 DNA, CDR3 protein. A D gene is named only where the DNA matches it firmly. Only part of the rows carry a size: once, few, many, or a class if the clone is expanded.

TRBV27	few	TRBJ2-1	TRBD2	TGTGCCAGCAGTCTAGAGGGACTAGCGGGAGAATACAATGAGCAGTTCTTC	CASSLEGLAGEYNEQFF
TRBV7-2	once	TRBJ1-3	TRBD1	TGTGCCAGCAGCCTCACAACAGGGGGCGGAAACACCATATATTTT	CASSLTTGGGNTIYF
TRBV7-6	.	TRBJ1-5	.	TGTGCCAGCAGCTTAGCCCCAGGGAATCAGCCCCAGCATTTT	CASSLAPGNQPQHF
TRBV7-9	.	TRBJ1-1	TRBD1	TGTGCCAGCAGCTCGAGAGAGGCAAGGACAGGGGAGGCTGAAGCTTTCTTT	CASSSREARTGEAEAFF
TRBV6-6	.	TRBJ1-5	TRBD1	TGTGCCAGCAGTTATGGACAGGGAACCACTCAGCCCCAGCATTTT	CASSYGQGTTQPQHF
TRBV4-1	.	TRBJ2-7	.	TGCGCCAGCAGCCAAGTGGTGTGGTCAGGATTTGGCGAGCAGTACTTC	CASSQVVWSGFGEQYF
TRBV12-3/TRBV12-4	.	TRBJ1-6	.	TGTGCCAGCAGTTTGCGTAATTCACCCCTCCACTTT	CASSLRNSPLHF
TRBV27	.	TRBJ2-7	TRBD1	TGTGCCAGCACCGGACAGGGGGACTACGAGCAGTACTTC	CASTGQGDYEQYF
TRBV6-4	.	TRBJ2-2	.	TGTGCCAGCAGTTTGACAGAGGCGAACACCGGGGAGCTGTTTTTT	CASSLTEANTGELFF
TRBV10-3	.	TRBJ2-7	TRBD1	TGTGCCATCAGTGGGGACAGGGACGAGCAGTACTTC	CAISGDRDEQYF
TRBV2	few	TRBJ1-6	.	TGTGCCAGCAGACTTACTCCGGGGGTAAATAATTCACCCCTCCACTTT	CASRLTPGVNNSPLHF
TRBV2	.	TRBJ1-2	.	TGTGCCAGCCAAGTTGGGCGATACACCTTC	CASQVGRYTF
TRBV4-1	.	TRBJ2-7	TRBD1	TGCGCCAGCAGCCAACAACCGGGACAGAGCTCCTACGAGCAGTACTTC	CASSQQPGQSSYEQYF
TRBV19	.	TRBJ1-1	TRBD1	TGTGCCAGTAGTCCACAGACAGGGGTTAACACTGAAGCTTTCTTT	CASSPQTGVNTEAFF
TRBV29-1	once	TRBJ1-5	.	TGCAGCGTCGGGGACATAGATCAGCCCCAGCATTTT	CSVGDIDQPQHF
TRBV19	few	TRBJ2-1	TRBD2	TGTGCCAGTAGCCTGCGGGGGGGCTCCTACAATGAGCAGTTCTTC	CASSLRGGSYNEQFF
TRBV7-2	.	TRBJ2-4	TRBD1	TGTGCCAGCAGCCAACAGGGGAACATTCAGTACTTC	CASSQQGNIQYF
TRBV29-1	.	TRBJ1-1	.	TGCAGCGCTCCTTCCCCGGGACTGGACGCTTTCTTT	CSAPSPGLDAFF
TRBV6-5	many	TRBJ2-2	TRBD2	TGTGCCAGCGAGGGACTAGTTATCTCCGGGGAGCTGTTTTTT	CASEGLVISGELFF
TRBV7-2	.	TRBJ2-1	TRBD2	TGTGCCAGCAGCTCCCAGGGGACTAGCGGGAGAACCTACAATGAGCAGTTCTTC	CASSSQGTSGRTYNEQFF
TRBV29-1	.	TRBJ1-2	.	TGCAGCGTTGCTCGGGGAAACTATGGCTACACCTTC	CSVARGNYGYTF
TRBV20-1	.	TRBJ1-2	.	TGCAGTGCTAGTCCCAGGGTAGGGTATGGCTACACCTTC	CSASPRVGYGYTF
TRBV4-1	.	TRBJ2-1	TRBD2	TGCGCCAGCAGCCAAGATCTTAAGTGGACTAGCAGCAATGAGCAGTTCTTC	CASSQDLKWTSSNEQFF
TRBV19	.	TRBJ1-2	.	TGTGCCAGTACCGTGAACCGCGGCTATGGCTACACCTTC	CASTVNRGYGYTF
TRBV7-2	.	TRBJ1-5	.	TGTGCCAGCAGCTTACAGTATAGCAATCAGCCCCAGCATTTT	CASSLQYSNQPQHF
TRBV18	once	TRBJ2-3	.	TGTGCCAGCTCACTTAGACAGGACACAGATACGCAGTATTTT	CASSLRQDTDTQYF
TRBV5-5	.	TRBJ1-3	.	TGTGCCAGCAGCTTGGTAGGGACGGCGGGAGACACCATATATTTT	CASSLVGTAGDTIYF
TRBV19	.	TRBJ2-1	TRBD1	TGTGCCAGTTCCGACAGGGGGCGCGGAAACACCAATGAGCAGTTCTTC	CASSDRGRGNTNEQFF
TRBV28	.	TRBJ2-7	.	TGTGCCAGCAGTTTATCAGGGTACGAATCCTACGAGCAGTACTTC	CASSLSGYESYEQYF
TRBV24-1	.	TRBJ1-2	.	TGTGCCACCAGTGACCAGGGAAGCGGCTACACCTTC	CATSDQGSGYTF
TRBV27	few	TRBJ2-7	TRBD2	TGTGCCAGCAGCTCTAGACTAGCGGGGAACTCCTACGAGCAGTACTTC	CASSSRLAGNSYEQYF
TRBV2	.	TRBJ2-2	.	TGTGCCAGCAGTGCGCGGGGGCTGGGTACCGGGGAGCTGTTTTTT	CASSARGLGTGELFF
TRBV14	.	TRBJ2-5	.	TGTGCCAGCAGCCAAACCAGGACTCGATCGGACGAGACCCAGTACTTC	CASSQTRTRSDETQYF
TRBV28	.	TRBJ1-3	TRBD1	TGTGCCAGCAGTTTTCAGGGGGCCGCTGGAAACACCATATATTTT	CASSFQGAAGNTIYF
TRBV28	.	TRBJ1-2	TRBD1	TGTGCCAGCAGGGGTCCTGGGGACAGCCAGGCGGTTGGCTACACCTTC	CASRGPGDSQAVGYTF
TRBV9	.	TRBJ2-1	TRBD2	TGTGCCAGCAGCGTAGCTACTAGCGGATACAATGAGCAGTTCTTC	CASSVATSGYNEQFF
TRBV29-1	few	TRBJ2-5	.	TGCAGCGTCCGGACACTTAGCCAAGAGACCCAGTACTTC	CSVRTLSQETQYF
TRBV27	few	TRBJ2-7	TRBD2	TGTGCCAGCAGTCTAGCGGGAAACTACGAGCAGTACTTC	CASSLAGNYEQYF
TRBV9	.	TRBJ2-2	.	TGTGCCAGCAGCTTTAGACAGGAAGGTAGCGGGGAGCTGTTTTTT	CASSFRQEGSGELFF
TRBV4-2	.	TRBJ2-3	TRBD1	TGTGCCAGCAGCCAAGTTTTTGAGGGACAGGGTCAGTATTTT	CASSQVFEGQGQYF
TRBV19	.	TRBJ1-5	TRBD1	TGTGCCAGTACCACCCCGGGACAGGGCGGTTCTCAGCCCCAGCATTTT	CASTTPGQGGSQPQHF
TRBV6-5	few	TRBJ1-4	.	TGTGCCAGCAGTCCCGGGACACTCAATGAAAAACTGTTTTTT	CASSPGTLNEKLFF
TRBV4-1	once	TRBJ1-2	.	TGCGCCAGCAGCCCCCGGGAGGGGGGGTATGGCTACACCTTC	CASSPREGGYGYTF
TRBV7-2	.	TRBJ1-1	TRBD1	TGTGCCAGCAGCGACTCAGGGGGCCGGAATGCTGAAGCTTTCTTT	CASSDSGGRNAEAFF
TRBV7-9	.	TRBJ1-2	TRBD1	TGTGCCAGCAGTCCCGTTGGACAGGGCGTCTATGGCTACACCTTC	CASSPVGQGVYGYTF
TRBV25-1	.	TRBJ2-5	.	TGTGCCAGCAGTGAGCCCGGGAACCAAGAGACCCAGTACTTC	CASSEPGNQETQYF
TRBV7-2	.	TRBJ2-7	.	TGTGCCAGCAGCTTAGTTCCGAGCTCCTACGAGCAGTACTTC	CASSLVPSSYEQYF
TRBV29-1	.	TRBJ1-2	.	TGCAGCGTTAGGGACATCGGTATGGATGGCTACACCTTC	CSVRDIGMDGYTF
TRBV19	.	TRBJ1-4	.	TGTGCCAGTCAACTTGGTGAAAAACTGTTTTTT	CASQLGEKLFF
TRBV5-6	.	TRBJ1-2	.	TGTGCCAGCAGCTCAGACGGGTGGAGGGGCTACACCTTC	CASSSDGWRGYTF
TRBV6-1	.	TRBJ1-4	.	TGTGCCAGCAGTGAAGCGCAGATTTTCGCGGGGCTTGAAAAACTGTTTTTT	CASSEAQIFAGLEKLFF
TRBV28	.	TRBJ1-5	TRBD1	TGTGCCAGCAGTTCCCCCGGACAGGGAAGGAGTGGCAATCAGCCCCAGCATTTT	CASSSPGQGRSGNQPQHF
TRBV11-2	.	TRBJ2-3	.	TGTGCCAGCAGCTTCTGGGCCACAGATACGCAGTATTTT	CASSFWATDTQYF
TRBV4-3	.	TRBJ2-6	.	TGCGCCAGCAGCCCAGGGGTTAGGTCTGGGGCCAACGTCCTGACTTTC	CASSPGVRSGANVLTF
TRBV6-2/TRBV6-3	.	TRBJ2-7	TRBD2	TGTGCCAGCAGTTACGGCGGGAGGGCCTACGAGCAGTACTTC	CASSYGGRAYEQYF
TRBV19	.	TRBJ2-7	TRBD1	TGTGCCAGTAGTTTGGACAGGGGGCGTAACAACGAGCAGTACTTC	CASSLDRGRNNEQYF